This T cell receptor (beta chain) was captured by sequencing in a study of blood T cell repertoires in COVID-19. Trimming pared 0 bases from V and 5 bases from J, leaving 13 bases between. The CDR3 spans 15 residues. Germline-derived CDR1 and CDR2 are LNHDA and SQIVND (reference sequence). As processed by the authors: Counts of nucleated cells, estimated from reference gene primer amplification, were obtained. The repertoire was sequenced with immunoSEQ multiplex PCR; TCRdb's copy has only in-frame clones and lacks some. V and J calls and clone size follow that table, whereas D and trimming were derived from the DNA. The repertoire includes over 200,000 clones, roughly 84% of them detected once, and about 2% sits in the top ten.

This clonotype originated in a man in his forties or fifties with active or convalescent COVID-19. The sample taken for sequencing was peripheral blood. J is TRBJ1-2 and V is TRBV19, with D unresolved. CDR3 sequence: CASSIDDGDGYGYTF. The CDR3 coding sequence is TGTGCCAGTAGTATAGACGACGGAGACGGGTATGGCTACACCTTC.